One and the same sample provided the 14 T cell receptor beta chains below, sequenced in a study of CD8 T cells in ankylosing spondylitis. TCRdb re-called the 5' RACE reads with MiXCR, one entry per CDR3 protein. The sample includes a few hundred thousand distinct CDR3 sequences, 15% to 20% of them seen just once. The specimen was blood, either unsorted or a sorted T cell fraction (not recorded which). The receptors come from a male donor with ankylosing spondylitis or in good health (not recorded which).

V and J are TRBV7-9 and TRBJ2-1, with 8 bases fitting TRBD1. The germline gives CDR1 SEHNR, CDR2 FQNEAQ (reference sequence). The J segment lost 7 bases and the V segment lost 5 bases, leaving 13 bases of the junction unmatched. The CDR3 spans 16 residues. DNA of the CDR3: TGTGCCAGCAGCCCCTGGACAGGGAGACCCTCTAATGAGCAGTTCTTC. As protein: CASSPWTGRPSNEQFF.

A few counts support this clonotype. The rearrangement links TRBV24-1 to TRBJ2-2; D is possibly TRBD2 (6 bases). Germline-derived CDR1 and CDR2 are KGHDR and SFDVKD. This CDR3 is built from 17 residues. V was cut by 2 bases and J by 5 bases, with 17 bases left in between. CDR3 nucleotide sequence: TGTGCCACCAGTGATTCGGGGGACTTCCAGGAGACCGGGGAGCTGTTTTTT. Its protein product is CATSDSGDFQETGELFF.

The table lists this clonotype with many counts. This chain links TRBV14 with TRBJ2-7; 7 positions agree with TRBD1. The CDR3 runs 18 residues. Germline V gene sequence: CDR1 SGHDN, CDR2 FVKESK. V was pared by 3 bases and J by 0 bases, with 14 bases of the junction left unmatched. The CDR3 DNA is TGTGCCAGCAGCCACGCATTGACCGGGACAGCGAACTCCTACGAGCAGTACTTC. Translating gives CASSHALTGTANSYEQYF.

This chain joins TRBV7-9 and TRBJ2-1; perhaps D is TRBD1 or TRBD2 (7 bases each). Germline-derived CDR1 and CDR2 are SEHNR and FQNEAQ (reference sequence). The CDR3 spans 13 residues. V was cut by 6 bases and J by 13 bases, with 19 bases left in between. As DNA, the CDR3 is TGTGCCAGCAGTCGTGTACAGGGGACTACCCAGTTCTTC. This gives the protein CASSRVQGTTQFF.

The CDR3 bases are TGTGCCAGCAGCCATATTAGCGGGACCGCCTACGAGCAGTACTTC. Translation: CASSHISGTAYEQYF. V and J are TRBV14 and TRBJ2-7, with 8 bases aligning to TRBD2. The CDR3 is 15 residues long. V lost 3 bases to trimming and J lost 2 bases; unmatched junction nucleotides: 6. Germline V gene data show CDR1 as SGHDN and CDR2 as FVKESK.

This rearrangement joins TRBV4-1 to TRBJ1-4; D perhaps matches TRBD1 (6 bases). With 0 bases removed from V and 8 bases from J, the gap between germline ends came to 10 bases. This CDR3 has 14 amino acids. The germline CDR1 and CDR2 sequences are MGHRA and YSYEKL. CDR3 DNA: TGCGCCAGCAGCCAAGAACAGGGTCGAGAAAAACTGTTTTTT. Translation: CASSQEQGREKLFF.

This clonotype appeared a few times. The V gene is TRBV7-2, the J gene TRBJ2-4; 8 bases map to TRBD2. The V and J ends lost 6 bases and 3 bases, in that order; junction bases with no gene match: 10. The V gene's germline CDR1 is SGHTA and CDR2 FQGNSA. The CDR3 is made up of 16 amino acids. CDR3 nucleotides: TGTGCCAGCAGTTTGCTAGCGGGTTTGGGCAAAAACATTCAGTACTTC. Translated, it gives CASSLLAGLGKNIQYF. The full variable domain, rest sourced from reference TRBV7-2 and TRBJ2-4, is GAGVSQSPSNKVTEKGKDVELRCDPISGHTALYWYRQSLGQGLEFLIYFQGNSAPDKSGLPSDRFSAERTGGSVSTLTIQRTQQEDSAVYLCASSLLAGLGKNIQYFGAGTRLSVL.

This rearrangement joins TRBV12-3 or TRBV12-4 to TRBJ1-5, with 8 bases identical to TRBD1. V dropped 5 bases and J dropped 5; count of bases not matched to a gene: 2. This CDR3 region has 13 residues. In DNA form, the CDR3 reads TGTGCCAGCAGTCCGACAGGGGATCAGCCCCAGCATTTT. Translating it yields CASSPTGDQPQHF.

There are a few counts of this clonotype. The genes are TRBV7-6 and TRBJ2-7; D could derive from TRBD1 or TRBD2 (5 bases each). Deletions cut 0 bases from V and 4 bases from J, with 13 bases between. The CDR3 is 15 residues long. CDR1 is SGHVS and CDR2 is FNYEAQ in the germline V gene. The CDR3: CASSLAGFEGYEQYF. In nucleotides, the CDR3 is TGTGCCAGCAGCTTAGCGGGATTTGAGGGGTACGAGCAGTACTTC. The complete variable domain, with remaining parts taken from reference TRBV7-6 and TRBJ2-7, reads GAGVSQSPRYKVTKRGQDVALRCDPISGHVSLYWYRQALGQGPEFLTYFNYEAQQDKSGLPNDRFSAERPEGSISTLTIQRTEQRDSAMYRCASSLAGFEGYEQYFGPGTRLTVT.

The V and J genes are TRBV25-1 and TRBJ2-7; D possibly corresponds to TRBD2 (6 bases). This CDR3 comprises 15 residues. Germline-derived CDR1 and CDR2 are MGHDK and SYGVNS. Trimming stripped 1 base from V and 3 bases from J, with 13 bases between. DNA for the CDR3: TGTGCCAGCAGTGAATCGGGACTGATGTTCTACGAGCAGTACTTC. It yields the protein CASSESGLMFYEQYF.

This chain connects TRBV19 to TRBJ2-3; 12 nucleotides match TRBD2. Germline V lookup: CDR1 LNHDA, CDR2 SQIVND (reference sequence). This CDR3 contains 16 residues. J was trimmed by 4 bases and V by 10 bases; bases with no gene match: 12. The CDR3 DNA reads TGTGCCACCCTAGGGGAGACTAGCGGGAGCCCAGATACGCAGTATTTT. It is translated as CATLGETSGSPDTQYF.

V and J are TRBV20-1 and TRBJ2-3, with D unresolved. CDR3 length: 14 residues. Germline-derived CDR1 and CDR2 are DFQATT and SNEGSKA (reference sequence). V lost 6 bases and J lost 2, with 15 bases in between. In DNA form, the CDR3 reads TGCAGTGCACCCGTTTTGGGGATCACAGATACGCAGTATTTT. Protein sequence: CSAPVLGITDTQYF.

The genes are TRBV10-3 and TRBJ2-3; D call uncertain. V dropped 4 bases and J dropped 1 base, with 12 bases sitting between them. The CDR3 totals 15 residues. CDR1 and CDR2 from the germline V gene are ENHRY and SYGVKD. The CDR3, as DNA: TGTGCCATCAGTGGGCCGGACGGGCGCACAGATACGCAGTATTTT. This translates into CAISGPDGRTDTQYF.

This clonotype occurred many times. The chain carries TRBV7-9 and TRBJ2-6; the D is unclear. From germline, CDR1 is SEHNR and CDR2 FQNEAQ (reference sequence). The germline V and J ends were trimmed by 5 bases and 0 bases, with 8 bases remaining between them. The CDR3 is 15 amino acids. As DNA, the CDR3 is TGTGCCAGCAGCCAGGCTAGCTCTGGGGCCAACGTCCTGACTTTC. Residues: CASSQASSGANVLTF.